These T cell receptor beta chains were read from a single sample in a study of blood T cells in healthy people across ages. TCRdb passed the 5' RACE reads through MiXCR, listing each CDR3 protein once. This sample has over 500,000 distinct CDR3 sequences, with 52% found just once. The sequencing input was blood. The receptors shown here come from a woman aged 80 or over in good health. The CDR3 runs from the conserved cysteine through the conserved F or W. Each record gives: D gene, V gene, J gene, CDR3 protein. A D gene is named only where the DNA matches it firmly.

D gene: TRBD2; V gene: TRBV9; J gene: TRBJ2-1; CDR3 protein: CASSISGGASYNEQFF
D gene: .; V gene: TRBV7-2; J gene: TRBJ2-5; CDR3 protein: CASSLVRVPETQYF
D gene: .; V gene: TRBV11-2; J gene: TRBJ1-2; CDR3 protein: CASSPSDGRYGYTF
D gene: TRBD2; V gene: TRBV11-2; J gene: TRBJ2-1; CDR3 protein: CASSLEFGAGAYNEQFF
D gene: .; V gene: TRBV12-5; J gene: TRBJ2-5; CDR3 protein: CASGSEFQETQYF
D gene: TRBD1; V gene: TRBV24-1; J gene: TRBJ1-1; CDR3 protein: CASQGTGGPDTEAFF
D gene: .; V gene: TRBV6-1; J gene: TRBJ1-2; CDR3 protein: CASRASNYGYTF
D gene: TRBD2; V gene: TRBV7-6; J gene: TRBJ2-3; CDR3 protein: CASSAGGLGSTDTQYF
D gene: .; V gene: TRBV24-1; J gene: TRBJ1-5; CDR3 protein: CATGQGSNQPQHF
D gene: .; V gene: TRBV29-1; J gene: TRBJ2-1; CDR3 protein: CSVRIGGARNEQFF
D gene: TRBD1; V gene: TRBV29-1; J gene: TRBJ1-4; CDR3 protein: CSAAWSQGGKLFF
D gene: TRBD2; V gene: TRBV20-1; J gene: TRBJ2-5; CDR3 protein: CSATGLGAAQYF
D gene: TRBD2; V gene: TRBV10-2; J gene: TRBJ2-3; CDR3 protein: CASSLSGGGTSTDTQYF
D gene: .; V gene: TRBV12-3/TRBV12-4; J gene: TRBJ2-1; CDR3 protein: CASSFTTWDEQFF
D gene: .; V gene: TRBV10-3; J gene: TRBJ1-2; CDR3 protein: CAISESLTGINYGYTF
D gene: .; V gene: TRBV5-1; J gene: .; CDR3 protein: CASSMDPASYEQYF
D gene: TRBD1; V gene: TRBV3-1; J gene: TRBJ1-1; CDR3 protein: CASRGKGADTEAFF
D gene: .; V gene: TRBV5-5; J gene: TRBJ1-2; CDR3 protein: CASSWTHGYTF
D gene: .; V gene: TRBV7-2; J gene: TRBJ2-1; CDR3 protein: CASSLVFSDNEQFF
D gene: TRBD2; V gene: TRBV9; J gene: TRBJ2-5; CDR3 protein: CASSVVSGGPWETQYF
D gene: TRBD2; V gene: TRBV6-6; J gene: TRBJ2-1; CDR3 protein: CASSAPGEGRDNEQFF
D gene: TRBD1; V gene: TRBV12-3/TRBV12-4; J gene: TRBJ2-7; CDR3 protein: CASSFNGRGQDNEQYF
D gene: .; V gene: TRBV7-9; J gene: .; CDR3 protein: CASSQAGLRNEQYF
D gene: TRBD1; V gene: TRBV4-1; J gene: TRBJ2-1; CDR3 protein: CASSLGQGAIEQFF
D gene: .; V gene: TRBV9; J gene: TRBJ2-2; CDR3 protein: CASSHGTGPDLTGELFF
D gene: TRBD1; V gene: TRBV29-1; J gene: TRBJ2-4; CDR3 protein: CSVMHTTGTLAKNIQYF
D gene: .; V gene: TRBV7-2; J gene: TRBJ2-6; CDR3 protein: CASSFRSGANVLTF
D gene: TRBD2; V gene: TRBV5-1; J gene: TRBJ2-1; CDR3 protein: CASSAGLAGGSAYNEQFF
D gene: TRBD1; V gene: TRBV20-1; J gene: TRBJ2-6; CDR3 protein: CSARGPQGASSGGANVLTF
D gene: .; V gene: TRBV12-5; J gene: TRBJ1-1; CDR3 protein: CASGLVTGQNTEAFF
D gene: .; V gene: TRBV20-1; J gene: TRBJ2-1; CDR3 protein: CSARDIGVGGVGTEQFF
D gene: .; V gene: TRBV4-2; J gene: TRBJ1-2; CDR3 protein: CASSPLGAASYGYTF
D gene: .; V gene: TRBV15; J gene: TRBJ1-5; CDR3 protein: CATSLGQTMAYSNQPQHF
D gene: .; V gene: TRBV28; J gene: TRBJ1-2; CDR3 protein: CASSLRTVRGYTF
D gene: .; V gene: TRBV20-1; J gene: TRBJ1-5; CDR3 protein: CSARDAGRGGSNQPQHF
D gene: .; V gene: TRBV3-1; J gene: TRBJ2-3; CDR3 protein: CASSLTIYSRADTQYF
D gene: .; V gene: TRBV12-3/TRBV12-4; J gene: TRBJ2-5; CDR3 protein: CASSFEGGVKGETQYF
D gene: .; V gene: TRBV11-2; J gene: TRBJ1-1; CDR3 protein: CASSPARGTEAFF
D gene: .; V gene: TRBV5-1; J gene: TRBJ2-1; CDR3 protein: CASSFEVSYNEQFF
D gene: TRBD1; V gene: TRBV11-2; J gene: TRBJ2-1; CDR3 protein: CASSWDRVTYNEQFF
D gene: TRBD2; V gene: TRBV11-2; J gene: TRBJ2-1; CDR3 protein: CASRRISGRYNEQFF
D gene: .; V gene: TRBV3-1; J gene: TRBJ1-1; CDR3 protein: CASSPRVYSFSDLNTEAFF
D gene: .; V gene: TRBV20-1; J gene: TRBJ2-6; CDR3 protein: CSARHQSLREANVLTF
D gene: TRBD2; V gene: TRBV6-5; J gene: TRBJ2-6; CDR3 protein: CASSYSGLAGGRSGANVLTF
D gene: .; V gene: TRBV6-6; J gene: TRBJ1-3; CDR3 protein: CASRTRAYRGEGNTIYF
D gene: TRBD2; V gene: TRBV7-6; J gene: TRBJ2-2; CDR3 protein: CASSFPSGGAWNTGELFF